This TCR beta chain was found in a study of blood T cell repertoires in COVID-19. Per the germline V gene, CDR1 is MGHRA and CDR2 is YSYEKL. This CDR3 comprises 19 residues. Trimming at V came to 0 bases and at J to 4 bases, leaving 15 bases not matched to a gene. In the original analysis: Amplified reference gene primers provided the basis for estimating nucleated cell counts. The table came from immunoSEQ multiplex PCR; TCRdb's copy has only in-frame clones and leaves some out. For V, J and clone size, that table is used; D and trimming come from the DNA. The data contain around 250,000 clones, around 84% of them seen just once; the ten biggest clones take up roughly a sixth.

The V gene is TRBV4-1, the J gene TRBJ1-3, with 7 bases identical to TRBD1. The receptor comes from a man younger than 35 who had recovered from COVID-19. Source material: PBMCs or T cells enriched from blood (not recorded which). The DNA for the CDR3 is TGCGCCAGCAGCCAAGAATCGGGTCGATACTTGGACAGGGGAAACACCATATATTTT. This gives the protein CASSQESGRYLDRGNTIYF.